This TCR beta chain was sequenced in a study of OX40 agonist ivuxolimab in advanced cancers. Germline CDR1 SGHNT, CDR2 YENEEA. The length of the CDR3 is 16 residues. Trimming at V came to 5 bases and at J to 1 base, leaving 8 bases not matched to a gene. The protocol was immunoSEQ multiplex PCR, while the TCRdb copy is restricted to in-frame clones and leaves out a portion. The sample holds around 80,000 clones; 65% to 90% are singletons and the top ten take 3.1%. The TCR was taken from an adult with an advanced solid tumor such as melanoma, head and neck, liver or kidney cancer. V and J are TRBV11-3 and TRBJ2-3, with 8 bases fitting TRBD2. The sequenced sample was CD4+ or CD8+ T cells sorted from blood, obtained in a trial of the OX40 agonist ivuxolimab. The CDR3 nucleotides read TGTGCCAGCAGCCAAAGAGCGGGAGTTGGCACAGATACGCAGTATTTT. It is translated as CASSQRAGVGTDTQYF.